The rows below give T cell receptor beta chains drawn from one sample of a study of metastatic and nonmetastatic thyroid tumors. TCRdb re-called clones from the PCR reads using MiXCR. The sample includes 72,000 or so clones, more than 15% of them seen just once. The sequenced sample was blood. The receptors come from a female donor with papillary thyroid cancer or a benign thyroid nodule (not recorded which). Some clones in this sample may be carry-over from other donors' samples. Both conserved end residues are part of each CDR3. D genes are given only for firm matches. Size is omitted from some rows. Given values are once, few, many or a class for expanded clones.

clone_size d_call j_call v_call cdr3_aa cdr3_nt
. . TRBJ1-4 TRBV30 CATKGDEKLFF TGTGCCACTAAGGGAGACGAAAAACTGTTTTTT
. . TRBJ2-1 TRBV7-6 CASSPGGVGDNEQFF TGTGCCAGCAGCCCCGGAGGCGTCGGGGACAATGAGCAGTTCTTC
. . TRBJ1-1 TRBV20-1 CSANRQNTEAFF TGCAGTGCTAATCGGCAGAACACTGAAGCTTTCTTT
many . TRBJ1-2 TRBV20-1 CSASDALGRGYTF TGCAGTGCTAGCGACGCCCTGGGACGAGGCTACACCTTC
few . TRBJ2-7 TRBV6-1 CASTSIGRQREQYF TGTGCCAGCACCTCCATAGGACGGCAGCGCGAGCAGTACTTC
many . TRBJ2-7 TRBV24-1 CATSDSDPYNYEQYF TGTGCCACCAGTGATTCCGACCCATACAACTACGAGCAGTACTTC
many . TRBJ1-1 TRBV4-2 CASSQGPQGSEAFF TGTGCCAGCAGCCAAGGGCCTCAGGGATCGGAAGCTTTCTTT
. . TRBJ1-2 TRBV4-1 CASGDRRINYGYTF TGCGCCAGCGGGGATAGGAGAATTAACTATGGCTACACCTTC
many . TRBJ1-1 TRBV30 CAWSGGNTEAFF TGTGCCTGGAGTGGGGGGAACACTGAAGCTTTCTTT
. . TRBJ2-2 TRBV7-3 CASSLVVGGRGAGELFF TGTGCCAGCAGCTTAGTTGTCGGAGGGAGAGGAGCCGGGGAGCTGTTTTTT
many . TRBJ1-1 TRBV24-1 CATSDRGGHTEAFF TGTGCCACCAGTGACCGGGGAGGTCACACTGAAGCTTTCTTT
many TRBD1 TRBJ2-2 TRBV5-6 CASSSGTGFPGWELFF TGTGCCAGCAGCTCCGGGACAGGGTTTCCTGGGTGGGAGCTGTTTTTT
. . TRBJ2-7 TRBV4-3 CASSPSAGSSYEQYF TGCGCCAGCAGCCCCTCGGCAGGGAGCTCCTACGAGCAGTACTTC
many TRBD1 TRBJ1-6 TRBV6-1 CASSDRDRWNSPLHF TGTGCCAGCAGTGATAGGGACAGGTGGAACTCACCCCTCCACTTT
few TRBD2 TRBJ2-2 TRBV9 CASSTPGEGRLSTGELFF TGTGCCAGCAGCACCCCCGGGGAGGGTCGCTTATCCACCGGGGAGCTGTTTTTT
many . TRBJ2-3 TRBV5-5 CASSFLLVTHTQYF TGTGCCAGCAGCTTCTTGCTAGTTACCCATACGCAGTATTTT
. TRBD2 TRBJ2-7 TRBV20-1 CSARQREEFSYEQYF TGCAGTGCCAGACAGCGGGAGGAATTCTCCTACGAGCAGTACTTC
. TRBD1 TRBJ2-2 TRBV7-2 CASSLGTGHTGELFF TGTGCCAGCAGCTTAGGGACAGGCCACACCGGGGAGCTGTTTTTT
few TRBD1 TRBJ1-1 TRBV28 CASNPGQRTEAFF TGTGCCAGCAACCCGGGACAGAGGACTGAAGCTTTCTTT
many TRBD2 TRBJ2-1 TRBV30 CAGLARSRLNNEQFF TGTGCCGGACTAGCTCGGAGCCGCCTCAACAATGAGCAGTTCTTC
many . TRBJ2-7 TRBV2 CASSLQGTDYEQYF TGTGCCAGCAGTCTCCAGGGTACGGACTACGAGCAGTACTTC
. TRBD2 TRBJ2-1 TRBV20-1 CSAHSGTSGSTEQFF TGCAGTGCTCACTCCGGGACTAGCGGGAGTACTGAGCAGTTCTTC
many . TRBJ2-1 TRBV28 CASTKGGAGSYNEQFF TGTGCCTCCACGAAAGGGGGGGCCGGGTCCTACAATGAGCAGTTCTTC
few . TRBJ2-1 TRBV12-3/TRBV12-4 CAGGTVALNNEQFF TGTGCCGGCGGGACAGTGGCCCTTAACAATGAGCAGTTCTTC
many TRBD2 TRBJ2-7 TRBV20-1 CSARQRLAGPYEQYF TGCAGTGCTAGACAAAGACTAGCGGGTCCCTACGAGCAGTACTTC
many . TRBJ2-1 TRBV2 CASSEGTGVYNEQFF TGTGCCAGCAGTGAGGGGACGGGAGTTTACAATGAGCAGTTCTTC
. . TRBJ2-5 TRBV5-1 CASSLGVGMGQTHYF TGCGCCAGCAGCTTGGGTGTCGGGATGGGGCAGACCCATTACTTC
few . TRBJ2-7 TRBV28 CASSSYYEQYF TGTGCCAGCAGCTCCTACTACGAGCAGTACTTC
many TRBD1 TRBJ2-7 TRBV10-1 CASSTGTALYF TGCGCCAGCAGTACCGGGACAGCCTTGTACTTC
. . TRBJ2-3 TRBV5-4 CASSYTTDTQYF TGTGCCAGCAGCTATACCACAGATACGCAGTATTTT
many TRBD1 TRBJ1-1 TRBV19 CASSPPGQGAEAFF TGTGCCAGTAGCCCTCCGGGACAGGGGGCAGAAGCTTTCTTT
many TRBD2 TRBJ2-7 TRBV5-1 CASRGLAGNFEQYF TGCGCCAGCAGAGGACTAGCGGGAAATTTCGAGCAGTACTTC
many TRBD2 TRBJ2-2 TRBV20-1 CSAKKAGAGTGELFF TGCAGTGCTAAAAAAGCGGGAGCTGGCACCGGGGAGCTGTTTTTT
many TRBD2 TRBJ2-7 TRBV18 CASSPESMRGEQYF TGTGCCAGCTCACCAGAGTCGATGCGGGGGGAGCAGTACTTC
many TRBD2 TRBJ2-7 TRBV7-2 CASSAGLAFYEQYF TGTGCCAGCAGCGCCGGACTAGCTTTCTACGAGCAGTACTTC
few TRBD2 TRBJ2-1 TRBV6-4 CASSDSASGDGDEQFF TGTGCCAGCAGTGACTCGGCTAGCGGGGATGGGGATGAGCAGTTCTTC
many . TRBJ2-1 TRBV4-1 CASSQDHERVNEQFF TGCGCCAGCAGCCAAGATCACGAGCGGGTCAATGAGCAGTTCTTC
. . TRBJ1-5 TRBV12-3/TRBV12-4 CASSLGGQAQHF TGTGCCAGCAGCCTCGGTGGTCAGGCCCAGCATTTT
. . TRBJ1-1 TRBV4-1 CASSHFGTEAFF TGCGCCAGCAGCCATTTCGGCACTGAAGCTTTCTTT
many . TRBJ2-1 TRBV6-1 CASSWDMASISEQFF TGTGCCAGCAGCTGGGACATGGCTAGTATTTCTGAGCAGTTCTTC
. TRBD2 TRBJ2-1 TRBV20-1 CSARLAGESSYNEQFF TGCAGTGCTAGACTAGCGGGGGAGAGCTCCTACAATGAGCAGTTCTTC
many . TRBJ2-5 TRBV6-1 CATGRDSNPETQYF TGTGCCACGGGTCGGGACTCTAACCCAGAGACCCAGTACTTC
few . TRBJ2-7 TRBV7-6 CASSLGGQKQYF TGTGCCAGCAGCTTAGGTGGACAGAAGCAGTACTTC
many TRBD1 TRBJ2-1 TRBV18 CASSPLQGSYNEQFF TGTGCCAGCTCACCCCTACAGGGGTCCTACAATGAGCAGTTCTTC
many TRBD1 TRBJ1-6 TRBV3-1 CASSLVDRDNSPLHF TGTGCCAGCAGCCTGGTCGACAGGGATAATTCACCCCTCCACTTT
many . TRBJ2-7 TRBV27 CASSPSPFGLRYEQYF TGTGCCAGCAGTCCCTCCCCTTTTGGACTACGCTACGAGCAGTACTTC
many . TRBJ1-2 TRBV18 CASSPADSRGYTF TGTGCCAGCTCACCCGCGGACAGTCGGGGCTACACCTTC
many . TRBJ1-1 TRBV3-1 CASSPGSNTEAFF TGTGCCAGCAGCCCCGGATCGAACACTGAAGCTTTCTTT
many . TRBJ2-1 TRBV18 CASSPDKSVGWDNEQFF TGTGCCAGCTCACCCGACAAGAGTGTGGGTTGGGACAATGAGCAGTTCTTC